This TCR beta chain stems from a study of response to subunit inactivated influenza vaccine (dated by TCRdb to the late 2010s). For context, the study as a whole: To follow how T cells responded to a trivalent subunit inactivated influenza vaccine, the researchers relied on deep quantitative profiling of the T cell receptor repertoire.

The library was generated by RT-PCR. The instrument was an Illumina HiSeq 2500. The public reads were reanalyzed by TCRdb: fastp trimming at Q25, MiXCR alignment, in-frame beta chains only. Under each unique CDR3 protein, matching rows form one entry showing the most common genes and DNA. Within this sample are about 540,000 distinct CDR3 sequences, with around a quarter of them counted one time only. Roughly 2.8% of the sample lies in the top ten. What the work shows at the level of the full study, not this receptor alone: The authors suggested that each seasonal influenza vaccination may recruit only a limited number of new T cells.

Only a few counts were recorded for this clonotype. The clone's antigen remains unknown. Base qualities are missing; no much larger clone stands one base away. According to the germline V gene, CDR1 reads SGHRS and CDR2 reads YFSETQ. The junction carries 10 bases between V and J, which are trimmed by 0 bases and 0 bases respectively. The CDR3 has 16 amino acids, counting the end cysteine and phenylalanine. Here the CDR3 DNA is all that survives: 48 bases in frame from base 1. These data were also filed under a second study, of T cells expressing NK-cell markers. As noted in the second study: 5'RACE template switching, by which a universal primer site and unique molecular identifiers were added, was used to make TCR beta cDNA libraries. Three sorted T-cell subsets (CD3+CD56+NKG2C+, CD3+CD56+NKG2C- and CD3+CD56-NKG2C+) from fewer than 10 donors had their TCR beta-chain repertoires profiled. Among the eight sequenced donors, seven were HCMV-seropositive and one was HCMV-seronegative. To restrict sorting to alphabetaTCR-expressing T cells, an anti-gammadeltaTCR antibody was added in several experiments. In more than five donors, the dominant CD3+CD56+NKG2C+ clonotypes were found to rank among the top 10 CD8+ clonotypes and to make up about 1.0-7.5% of CD8+ T cells. Those dominant clonotypes were again the most abundant among CD3+CD56-NKG2C+ cells in a handful of donors, at about 25-60.1%. Whether the expanded NKG2C-expressing T cell clones were specific for HCMV antigens was left unclear. All eight donors whose samples were sequenced were randomly selected healthy volunteers, three of them men and five women. To determine HCMV serostatus, a commercial ELISA kit was used to detect HCMV-specific IgG in serum. Ficoll density gradient centrifugation was used to isolate peripheral blood mononuclear cells from blood. Magnetic immunoseparation with Miltenyi isolation kits was used to isolate CD4+ and CD8+ T cells from PBMC. Priming for cDNA synthesis came from the TCR beta constant segment, and two successive PCR amplification steps followed. Sequencing of the libraries produced 2 x 150 bp reads on Illumina HiSeq 2000/2500, MiSeq or NextSeq. MIGEC was used to demultiplex reads and group the reads by UMI, and MiTCR was used to assemble and quantify clonotypes. To exclude erroneous sequences, only TCR cDNA sequences supported by at least two reads were retained. The tcR package was used for downstream repertoire analysis, and clonotypes were matched across fractions by CDR3 nucleotide sequence plus V segment. VDJmatch was used to annotate antigen specificity against VDJdb, with one amino acid substitution allowed in CDR3.

Sequencing was performed on CD4+ T cells sorted from PBMCs, taken 11 to 12 days after vaccination. The rearrangement combines TRBV5-1 with TRBJ2-1, with the D gene too uncertain to name. The receptor was derived from a man in his fifties who received an inactivated influenza vaccine. Donor details come from another sample of the same person, matched by shared clones. The CDR3 protein sequence reads: CASSLGPSSSYNEQFF. The bases are TGCGCCAGCAGCTTGGGGCCCTCGAGCTCCTACAATGAGCAGTTCTTC. The entire variable domain, with the stretches around the CDR3 drawn from the reference TRBV5-1 and TRBJ2-1 proteins, is KAGVTQTPRYLIKTRGQQVTLSCSPISGHRSVSWYQQTPGQGLQFLFEYFSETQRNKGNFPGRFSGRQFSNSRSEMNVSTLELGDSALYLCASSLGPSSSYNEQFFGPGTRLTVL.